This is a list of T cell receptor beta chains from one sample in a study of CD8+ T cells in alopecia areata. The data were produced by immunoSEQ multiplex PCR, yet TCRdb's version contains in-frame clones alone and is incomplete. The table has 150,000 to 200,000 clones, approximately 70% seen once. The sample in question was CD8+ T cells sorted from blood, obtained at week 0. These receptors came from a human donor with alopecia areata. Each CDR3 is given with its conserved first and last residue. The order of the fields is V gene, D gene, J gene, clone size, CDR3 protein, CDR3 DNA. A D gene is named only where the DNA matches it firmly. The size entry is marked missing in some rows and otherwise reads once, few, many or a size class.

TRBV5-6	-	TRBJ2-1	-	CASSSGGSSYNEQFF	TGTGCCAGCAGCTCGGGTGGGAGCTCCTACAATGAGCAGTTCTTC
TRBV27	TRBD1	TRBJ1-4	-	CASRDRVSEKLFF	TGTGCCAGCCGGGACAGGGTTTCGGAAAAACTGTTTTTT
TRBV15	-	TRBJ1-3	-	CATRDSSGNTIYF	TGTGCCACCAGGGACAGCTCTGGAAACACCATATATTTT
TRBV7-9	-	TRBJ1-4	-	CASSLQGRAEKLFF	TGTGCCAGCAGCTTACAGGGAAGGGCTGAAAAACTGTTTTTT
TRBV29-1	TRBD1	TRBJ2-7	few	CSVLKYPQGQGSGEQYF	TGCAGCGTTCTGAAGTATCCACAGGGACAGGGAAGTGGCGAGCAGTACTTC
TRBV4-1	TRBD1	TRBJ2-7	-	CASSHGTGNYEQYF	TGCGCCAGCAGCCACGGGACAGGGAACTACGAGCAGTACTTC
TRBV27	-	TRBJ2-7	-	CASSLSGTTYEQYF	TGTGCCAGCAGTTTATCCGGGACAACCTACGAGCAGTACTTC
TRBV30	TRBD2	TRBJ2-5	-	CAFLAEAQETQYF	TGTGCCTTCCTAGCGGAGGCCCAAGAGACCCAGTACTTC
TRBV7-3	TRBD1	TRBJ1-2	-	CASSLGQGDGYTF	TGTGCCAGCAGCTTGGGACAGGGGGATGGCTACACCTTC
TRBV28	-	TRBJ2-5	few	CASSLLGDDQETQYF	TGTGCCAGCAGTTTACTCGGGGACGACCAAGAGACCCAGTACTTC
TRBV5-6	-	TRBJ1-2	-	CASSSYDGYTF	TGTGCCAGCAGCTCTTACGATGGCTACACCTTC
TRBV27	TRBD1	TRBJ1-1	-	CASSLGQGAEAFF	TGTGCCAGCAGTTTGGGACAGGGTGCTGAAGCTTTCTTT
TRBV6-5	-	TRBJ2-5	-	CASSPTGGLQETQYF	TGTGCCAGCAGCCCGACAGGAGGGCTACAAGAGACCCAGTACTTC
TRBV30	-	TRBJ2-5	-	CAWSVASQETQYF	TGTGCCTGGAGTGTAGCCAGTCAAGAGACCCAGTACTTC
TRBV27	TRBD1	TRBJ1-6	few	CASSLAGGTSPLHF	TGTGCCAGCAGTTTAGCAGGGGGCACTTCACCCCTCCACTTT
TRBV5-1	TRBD2	TRBJ2-2	-	CASSPLAGGHTSNTGELFF	TGCGCCAGCAGCCCCTTAGCGGGGGGACACACTTCGAACACCGGGGAGCTGTTTTTT
TRBV7-3	-	TRBJ2-3	-	CASSYTDTQYF	TGTGCCAGCAGCTACACAGATACGCAGTATTTT
TRBV27	TRBD2	TRBJ2-7	-	CASSRRGGQTYEQYF	TGTGCCAGCAGTCGGCGGGGGGGCCAAACCTACGAGCAGTACTTC
TRBV15	TRBD1	TRBJ2-6	once	CATSRAQGAGANVLTF	TGTGCCACCAGCAGAGCCCAGGGGGCTGGGGCCAACGTCCTGACTTTC
TRBV2	-	TRBJ2-2	-	CASSGPRRAIREAGELFF	TGTGCCAGCAGTGGGCCCCGCAGGGCGATTCGAGAGGCCGGGGAGCTGTTTTTT
TRBV19	-	TRBJ2-1	many	CASSIDSLLYQYIERDPDYNEQFF	TGTGCCAGTAGTATAGATAGCTTACTTTACCAGTATATAGAACGTGACCCCGACTACAATGAGCAGTTCTTC
TRBV30	TRBD2	TRBJ2-2	-	CAWSEAGANTGELFF	TGTGCCTGGAGTGAAGCGGGGGCTAACACCGGGGAGCTGTTTTTT